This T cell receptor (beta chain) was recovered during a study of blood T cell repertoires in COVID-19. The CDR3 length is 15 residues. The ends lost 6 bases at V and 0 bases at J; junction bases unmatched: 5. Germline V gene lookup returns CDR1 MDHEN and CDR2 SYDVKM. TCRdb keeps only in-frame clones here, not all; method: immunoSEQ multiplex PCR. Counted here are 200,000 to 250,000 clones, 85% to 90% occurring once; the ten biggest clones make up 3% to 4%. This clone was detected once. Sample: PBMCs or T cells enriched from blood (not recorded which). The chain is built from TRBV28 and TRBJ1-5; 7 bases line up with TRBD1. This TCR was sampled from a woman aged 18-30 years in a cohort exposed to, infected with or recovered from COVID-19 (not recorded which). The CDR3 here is CASRRTGVSNQPQHF. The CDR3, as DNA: TGTGCCAGCAGGAGGACAGGAGTTAGCAATCAGCCCCAGCATTTT.